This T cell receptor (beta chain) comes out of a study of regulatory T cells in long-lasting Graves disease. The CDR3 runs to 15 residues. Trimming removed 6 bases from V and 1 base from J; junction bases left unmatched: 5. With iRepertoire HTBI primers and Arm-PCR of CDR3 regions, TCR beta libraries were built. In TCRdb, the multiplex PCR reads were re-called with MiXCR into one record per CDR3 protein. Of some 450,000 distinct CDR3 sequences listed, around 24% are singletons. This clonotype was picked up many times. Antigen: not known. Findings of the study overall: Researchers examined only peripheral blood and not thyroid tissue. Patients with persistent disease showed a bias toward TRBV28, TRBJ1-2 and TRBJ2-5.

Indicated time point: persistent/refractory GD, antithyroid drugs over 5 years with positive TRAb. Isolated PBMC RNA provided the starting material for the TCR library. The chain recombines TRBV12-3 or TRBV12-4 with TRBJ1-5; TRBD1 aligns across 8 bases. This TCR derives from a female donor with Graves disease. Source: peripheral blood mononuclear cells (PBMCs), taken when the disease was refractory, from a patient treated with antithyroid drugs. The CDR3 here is CASRETGESNQPQHF. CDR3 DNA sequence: TGTGCCAGCAGGGAGACAGGGGAAAGCAATCAGCCCCAGCATTTT.